This T cell receptor (beta chain) was obtained from a study of blood T cells in healthy people across ages. Overall study context: T cells yielded about one barcoded beta molecule per two cells through template switching.

In regard to this clonotype: As yet, its antigen is unknown.

CDR3 length equals 14 residues. Germline CDR1 SQVTM, CDR2 ANQGSEA. V was pared by 4 bases and J by 7 bases, with 17 bases between. Combining a sample-barcoded 5' primer with a J-beta primer mix, a second PCR ran for roughly 6 to 12 cycles. All samples yielded 2.5 million or more CDR3-containing paired-end reads. TCRdb redid the calling of the 5' RACE reads with MiXCR, one entry per CDR3 protein. Among about 640,000 distinct CDR3 sequences, 58% were seen once, and the ten largest hold approximately 37%. The study's findings and limits: No conclusive comparison of naive versus antigen-experienced cells was possible with unsorted PBMCs.

The receptor was derived from a man in his sixties in good health. This sequence joins TRBV29-1 and TRBJ2-1; D is possibly TRBD1 (6 bases). Sequences were obtained from blood. CDR3 DNA: TGCAGCGTTGGGATGGTCAGGGGAAGTAATGAGCAGTTCTTC. Amino acid sequence: CSVGMVRGSNEQFF.